This T cell receptor beta chain was profiled in a study of cytomegalovirus exposure and HLA in healthy donors (dated by TCRdb to 2015 to 2018). Turning to the overall study: In an earlier analysis of 550 to 750 of the donors, about 270 Gb of sequence data and roughly 100 million unique TCR beta sequences from approximately 180 million T cells were reported. Because of strong linkage in the cohort, 4 to 6 DR-DQ haplotypes were treated as single units for association and clustering. To predict cytomegalovirus infection status, the study brought together high-throughput TCR immunosequencing, statistical association of individual TCRs with disease status, and machine learning. Besides the first cohort of roughly 700 subjects, a separate validation cohort made up of over 95 different subjects was used. The study profiled the T cell repertoires of 500 to 800 subjects by immunosequencing and related them to cytomegalovirus serostatus. A later genetic analysis took genome-wide SNP genotypes for about three fifths of the 666 donors and used that subset as a discovery cohort. Donor age, sex, ethnicity and CMV serostatus were collected together with the repertoire data. The study was designed to test whether signatures of past pathogen exposure could be identified by cataloging public T cell receptors. The genetic ancestry cluster associated with self-reported Caucasian donors included about 81% of the 398 genotyped donors. All discovery cohort repertoires had been generated using a single sequencing platform. Across some 400 genotyped donors of the cohort, an average of about 240,000 unique TCR beta nucleotide sequences per donor were sequenced, and roughly a sixth of those sequences were non-productive. To decide whether each TCR beta V gene segment behaved as functional or pseudogenic, an earlier analysis of some 570 of the donors relied on high-throughput TCR beta sequencing. To study patterns of TCR occurrence, a later analysis re-analyzed previously published TCR beta repertoires from 500 to 850 donors and added high-resolution HLA genotyping. Rather than using new phenotypic data, the later analysis identified candidate immune exposures from TCR beta sequences and from how often those sequences occurred across donors. HLA typing covered class I and class II loci at four-digit resolution. The number of typed donors differed by locus: about 620-640 for A, B, C, DRB1 and DQB1; approximately 530 for DQA1; fewer than 610 for DPA1; and 400 to 480 for DPB1. About 280 gigabases of sequencing data and approximately 93 million unique TCR sequences were included in an early release covering under 650 HLA-typed donors. General conclusions and limits of the study: When HLA alleles, especially DR and DQ, strongly co-occurred, TCR associations were difficult to assign to individual alleles. In a later genetic analysis, a missense DCLRE1C variant was associated with V-gene and J-gene trimming of TCR beta chains, and the association was replicated in an independent cohort. HLA typing was unavailable for some donors at each locus, so association tests used only the typed subset. The presence/absence analyses assumed that sequencing depth was roughly uniform across donors, and that assumption may not be true. In a later genetic analysis, fewer N-insertions in productive TCRs were reported among donors in an Asian-associated ancestry cluster than the roughly 700-donor mean. Correlated functional status among segregating V segments might be attributable to linkage disequilibrium, but an unknown experimental factor could not be ruled out. Because counts were too low, about 17 rarely observed V segments, including chromosome 9 orphons, were excluded from the earlier analysis of some 590 of the donors. It was suggested by the authors that the approach could potentially be generalized to other disease states and immunological phenotypes. The cohort was sequenced for TCR beta chains only, and without alpha or paired-chain data the features that could be detected were limited. A further reported finding was that TCR beta sequences accurately predicted the HLA-A and HLA-B alleles for most subjects in the first cohort. A later analysis found that TCR association rates varied across HLA loci, with DRB1 alleles showing the most associated TCRs and HLA-C alleles the fewest. Most CMV-associated TCR beta chains appeared to be HLA-restricted in a later analysis, and the HLA associations seemed to be driven largely by CMV exposure. The sequencing pipeline was judged likely to have produced a cluster of highly shared sequence variants as a technical artifact. A later analysis found that HLA-associated TCR beta chains were more clonally expanded and had lower generation probabilities than equally common non-associated chains. The classifier was reported to diagnose cytomegalovirus status with high specificity and sensitivity in both the original cohort and the validation cohort. The study listed 164 TCR beta chains as associated with cytomegalovirus. For the cohort, immune exposure information was limited to CMV serostatus. At a false discovery rate of 0.05, a later analysis linked under 20,000 TCR beta sequences to specific HLA alleles. Across donors, most TCR sequences were observed very rarely, whereas some public TCRs were present in many individuals. Broadly in line with IMGT annotations, most TCR beta V segments showed up in productive rearrangements about 90% or about 30% of the time in an earlier analysis of 587 of the donors. According to a later analysis, parvovirus B19, influenza, CMV and Epstein-Barr virus appeared linked to several top co-occurrence clusters. In vitro tests confirmed that three of the cytomegalovirus-associated TCR beta chains recognize cytomegalovirus antigens. Because the 87-base-pair reads could not distinguish some IMGT-functional V segments, including TRBV6-2 and TRBV6-3, those segments were excluded.

The cohort consisted of 666 healthy bone marrow donors. At the time of sampling, all cohort members were nominally healthy, though unrecorded immune exposures were likely present. The donor tested CMV seronegative, placing the donor among the 352 seronegative members of the cohort. Every donor gave a peripheral blood sample, and the peripheral blood mononuclear cells from that sample were used for TCR beta sequencing. The Qiagen DNeasy Blood Extraction Kit was used to extract genomic DNA from the blood cell samples. Libraries were made using the immunoSEQ multiplex PCR assay. The multiplex PCR relied on a mix of 60 forward primers for TCR Vbeta segments and 13 reverse primers for TCR Jbeta segments. The CDR3 region of rearranged TCR beta genes was amplified from genomic DNA by a multiplex PCR assay. Amplified TCR beta libraries were sequenced as 87-base-pair reads on the Illumina HiSeq System. Per the authors' processing: Across the 640 or so repertoires, a later analysis counted roughly 77 million unique TCR beta chains, around 11 million of which were shared by at least two donors. To remove PCR and sequencing errors, raw reads were error-corrected and collapsed into unique sequences using a nearest-neighbor algorithm that merged closely related sequences. V, D and J gene segments were assigned by aligning CDR3 sequences to IMGT reference sequences. For a sequence to be retained, at least a six-nucleotide match to both a V gene segment and a J gene segment was required. A rearrangement was called productive if the CDR3 had no stop codons and remained in frame with V and J, and every other rearrangement was called non-productive. Following IMGT convention, CDR3 was defined as the stretch from the second conserved V-encoded cysteine up to the conserved J-encoded phenylalanine. Sequences without an unambiguous match to a single V gene segment were excluded from the earlier analysis of almost 600 of the donors. In an earlier analysis of almost 600 of the donors, a V segment was called functional when productive rearrangements were above 56.7%, and segregating when the standard deviation between donors exceeded 5%. To diagnose cytomegalovirus status from the catalog of TCR beta chain sequences, a statistical classification framework was built. A later analysis assigned V and J genes by comparing TCR nucleotide sequences with IMGT/GENE-DB human TR gene sequences. Using the TCRdist pipeline, a later analysis assigned CDR3 sequences along with most-parsimonious VDJ recombination scenarios. In a later analysis, each TCR beta chain was defined by its CDR3 amino acid sequence together with its V-gene family, and reads lacking a unique V-gene family were excluded. A later analysis removed 600 or so highly shared, low-generation-probability nucleotide sequences to deal with suspected cross-contamination and a sequencing artifact. In a later analysis, a clonal expansion index for each public chain was calculated from normalized within-repertoire ranks of inferred template counts. In a later analysis, generation probabilities were computed using a VDJ recombination model fitted to out-of-frame rearrangements, and the results were checked against IGoR. A later analysis scored TCR-TCR, TCR-HLA and TCR-CMV co-occurrence with hypergeometric tests, applying a repertoire-size bias correction to TCR pairs. A later analysis estimated false discovery rates by permuting HLA or CMV assignments 20 times. In a later analysis, co-occurring TCRs were grouped with DBSCAN, and TCRdist sequence similarity was added when clustering was performed within HLA-allele-positive subsets. Repertoires with fewer than 30,000 or more than 120,000 public chains, plus five repertoires with anomalous nucleotide sharing, were excluded from co-occurrence clustering. The table was pulled from immuneACCESS by TCRdb, which kept in-frame rearrangements only. Such tables lose some clones; where checked, under half of the loss comes from unresolved V genes, and the rest has no known cause. V, J and clone size reflect that table, while D and trimming were determined from the DNA. Present in this sample are 200,000 to 250,000 clones, over 75% of which were seen just once. The top ten clones comprise around 1.8% of the sample.

In the case of this clone: Its antigen is unknown. No much larger clonotype is one base removed from it; base qualities were not supplied.

CDR1 SGHDN and CDR2 FVKESK were looked up in the germline V gene. The V end loses 3 bases and the J end loses 4 bases, and a stretch of 21 bases separates them. There are 17 amino acids in the CDR3, from cysteine to phenylalanine inclusive. The sequence is cut down to CDR3 DNA, 51 bases in frame from base 1. The sequence was obtained from a young man in good health and CMV-seronegative. The V and J genes are TRBV14 and TRBJ2-5, with TRBD2 perhaps the D gene, on 6 matching bases. The sample was PBMCs. The DNA is as follows: TGTGCCAGCAGCCATTACCCCCTTTCCGGGGGAGGAGAGACCCAGTACTTC. It translates to CASSHYPLSGGGETQYF.